The clone carrying this T cell receptor (beta chain) appeared once. What it binds is unknown. CDR3 length: 13 residues. From germline, CDR1 is MNHEY and CDR2 SMNVEV (reference sequence). Trimming left V 8 bases short and J 0 bases short, with 7 bases between. When the RNA was reverse transcribed, random hexamers were used with an input of roughly 0.5 to 1 ug. TCRdb recomputed calls from the immunoSEQ multiplex PCR reads with MiXCR, one row per CDR3 protein. Among around 150,000 distinct CDR3 sequences listed, 85% to 95% were seen once. These data belong to a study of CD8 T cells in Susac syndrome. General study findings and limits: Among active patients and in TEMRA cells, CD8+ clonal expansion in Susac reached its peak.

This receptor was obtained from a human donor with Susac syndrome. The genes are TRBV27 and TRBJ2-2; D is ambiguous. Sequences were obtained from CD8+ T cells from PBMCs. CDR3 nucleotides: TGTGCCAGCCTAGATACGAACACCGGGGAGCTGTTTTTT. Translation gives CASLDTNTGELFF.